Listed here are 7 T cell receptor beta chains from one sample, sequenced in a study of blood T cell repertoires in COVID-19. Method: immunoSEQ multiplex PCR; TCRdb's copy keeps in-frame clones and lacks some. The sample consists of fewer than 85,000 clones, around 74% of them appearing once. Sequences were obtained from peripheral blood. The receptors shown here come from a human donor with acute or convalescent COVID-19. The donor label of this sample is uncertain.

The chain uses TRBV18 and TRBJ1-2; D possibly corresponds to TRBD1 (5 bases). The CDR3 is 15 residues long. Trimming removed 0 bases at V and 4 bases at J, with 12 bases between. CDR1 KGHSH and CDR2 LQKENI come from the germline V gene. The CDR3: CASSPPVGDGYGYTF. DNA of the CDR3: TGTGCCAGCTCACCACCGGTAGGGGATGGCTATGGCTACACCTTC.

V is TRBV19 and J is TRBJ2-7, with 7 nucleotides matching TRBD2. The CDR3 covers 15 residues. Germline CDR1 is LNHDA and CDR2 is SQIVND (reference sequence). The trim removed 3 bases at V and 0 bases at J, leaving 5 bases unmatched. The CDR3 loop reads CASSITLADSYEQYF. The CDR3 DNA sequence: TGTGCCAGTAGTATTACCCTAGCGGACTCCTACGAGCAGTACTTC. The whole variable domain, remainder taken from reference TRBV19 and TRBJ2-7, is DGGITQSPKYLFRKEGQNVTLSCEQNLNHDAMYWYRQDPGQGLRLIYYSQIVNDFQKGDIAEGYSVSREKKESFPLTVTSAQKNPTAFYLCASSITLADSYEQYFGPGTRLTVT.

This clone has a single count. This chain joins TRBV3-1 (or the pseudogene TRBV3-2) and TRBJ2-7, with D unresolved. CDR3 length: 13 amino acids. Germline values: CDR1 LGHDT, CDR2 YNNKEL (reference sequence). V lost 3 bases and J lost 4, with 10 bases in between. Here the CDR3 DNA reads TGTGCCAGCAGCCAGGTTACTAATTACGAGCAGTACTTC. Its translation: CASSQVTNYEQYF.

The V gene is TRBV27, the J gene TRBJ2-1; 11 nucleotides agree with TRBD1. The CDR3 length is 15 residues. J gave up 4 bases and V 6 bases, and 5 bases lay outside the gene matches. Germline assignment: CDR1 MNHEY and CDR2 SMNVEV (reference sequence). This CDR3 is CASRTGTGGYNEQFF. CDR3 DNA: TGTGCCAGCAGAACCGGGACAGGGGGTTACAATGAGCAGTTCTTC.

As DNA, the CDR3 is TGTGCCTGGAGTGTAAGTGGGAGAACGAGCACAGATACGCAGTATTTT. This codes for CAWSVSGRTSTDTQYF. This sequence joins TRBV30 and TRBJ2-3; perhaps TRBD2 as D (5 bases). V was trimmed by 0 bases and J by 0 bases, leaving 13 bases between them. The CDR3 loop spans 16 amino acids. Germline lookup yields CDR1 GTSNPN and CDR2 SVGIG (reference sequence).

This clone was counted between two and nine times. The CDR3 DNA reads TGTGCCAGCACCGCCAGGGGGACAGGGGTCCGCGGGACTGAAGCTTTCTTT. It translates to CASTARGTGVRGTEAFF. The V gene is TRBV28, the J gene TRBJ1-1, with 10 bases aligning to TRBD1. The CDR3 extends over 17 amino acids. V gave up 7 bases and J gave up 5 bases; unmatched junction bases: 16. Per the germline V gene, CDR1 is MDHEN and CDR2 is SYDVKM.

The V gene is TRBV28, the J gene TRBJ2-1, with D possibly TRBD2 on 7 matching bases. Germline loops: CDR1 MDHEN, CDR2 SYDVKM. CDR3 size: 15 residues. The germline V and J ends were trimmed by 4 bases and 8 bases, with 18 bases remaining between them. CDR3 residues: CASSSPRGGAHEQFF. The DNA for the CDR3 is TGTGCCAGCAGTTCACCAAGGGGGGGGGCCCATGAGCAGTTCTTC. Using reference TRBV28 and TRBJ2-1 for the parts outside the CDR3, the full variable domain is DVKVTQSSRYLVKRTGEKVFLECVQDMDHENMFWYRQDPGLGLRLIYFSYDVKMKEKGDIPEGYSVSREKKERFSLILESASTNQTSMYLCASSSPRGGAHEQFFGPGTRLTVL.